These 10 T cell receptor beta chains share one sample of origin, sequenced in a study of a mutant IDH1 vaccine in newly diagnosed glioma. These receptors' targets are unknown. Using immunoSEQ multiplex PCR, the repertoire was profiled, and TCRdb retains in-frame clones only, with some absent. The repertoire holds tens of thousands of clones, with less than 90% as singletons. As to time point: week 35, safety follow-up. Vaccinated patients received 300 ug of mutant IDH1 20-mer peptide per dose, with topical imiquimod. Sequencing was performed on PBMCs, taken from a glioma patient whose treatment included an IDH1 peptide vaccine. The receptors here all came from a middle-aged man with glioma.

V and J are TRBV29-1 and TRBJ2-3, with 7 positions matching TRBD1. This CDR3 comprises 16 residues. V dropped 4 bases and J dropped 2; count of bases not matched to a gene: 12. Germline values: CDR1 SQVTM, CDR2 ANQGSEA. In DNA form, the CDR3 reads TGCAGCGTTGCCGGGACAGCCGAACCCAACACAGATACGCAGTATTTT. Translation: CSVAGTAEPNTDTQYF.

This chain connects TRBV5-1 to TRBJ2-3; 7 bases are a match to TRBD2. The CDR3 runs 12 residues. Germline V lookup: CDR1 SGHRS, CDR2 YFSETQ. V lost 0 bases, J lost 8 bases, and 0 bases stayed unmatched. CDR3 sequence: CASSLASGTQYF. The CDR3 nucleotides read TGCGCCAGCAGCTTGGCTAGCGGTACGCAGTATTTT.

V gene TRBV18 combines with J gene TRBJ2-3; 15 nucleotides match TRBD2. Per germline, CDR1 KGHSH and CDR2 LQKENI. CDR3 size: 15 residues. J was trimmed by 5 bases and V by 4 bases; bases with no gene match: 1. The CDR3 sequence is CASSRGLAGGDTQYF. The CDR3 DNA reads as TGTGCCAGCTCACGGGGACTAGCGGGAGGAGATACGCAGTATTTT.

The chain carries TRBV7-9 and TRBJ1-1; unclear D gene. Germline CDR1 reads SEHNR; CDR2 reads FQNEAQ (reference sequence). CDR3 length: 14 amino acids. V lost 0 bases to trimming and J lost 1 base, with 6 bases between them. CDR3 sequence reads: CASSLAAGNTEAFF. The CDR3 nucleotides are TGTGCCAGCAGCTTAGCCGCAGGGAACACTGAAGCTTTCTTT.

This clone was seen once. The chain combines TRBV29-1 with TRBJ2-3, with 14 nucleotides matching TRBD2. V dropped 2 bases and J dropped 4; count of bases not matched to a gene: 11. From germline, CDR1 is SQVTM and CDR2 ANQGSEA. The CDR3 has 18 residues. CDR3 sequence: CSVELRLAGGMPSDTQYF. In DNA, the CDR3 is TGCAGCGTTGAACTCCGACTAGCGGGAGGGATGCCTTCAGATACGCAGTATTTT.

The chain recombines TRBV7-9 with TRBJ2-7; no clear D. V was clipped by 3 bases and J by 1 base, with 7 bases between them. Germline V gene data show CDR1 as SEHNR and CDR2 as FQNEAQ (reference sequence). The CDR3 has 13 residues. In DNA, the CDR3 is TGTGCCAGCAGCTTCGGCGGTTCCTACGAGCAGTACTTC. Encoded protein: CASSFGGSYEQYF.

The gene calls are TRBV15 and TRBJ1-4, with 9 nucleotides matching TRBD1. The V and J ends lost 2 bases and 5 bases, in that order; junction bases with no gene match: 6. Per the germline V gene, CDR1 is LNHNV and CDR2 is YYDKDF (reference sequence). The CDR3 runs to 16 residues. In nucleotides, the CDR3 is TGTGCCACCAGCAGAAGGTCGGGACAGGGAAATGAAAAACTGTTTTTT. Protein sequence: CATSRRSGQGNEKLFF.

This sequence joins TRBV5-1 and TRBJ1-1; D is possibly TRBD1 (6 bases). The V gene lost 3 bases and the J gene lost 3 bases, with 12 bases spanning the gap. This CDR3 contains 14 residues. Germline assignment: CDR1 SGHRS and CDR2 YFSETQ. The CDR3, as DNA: TGCGCCAGCAGCTCCAGGGGATTGGACACTGAAGCTTTCTTT. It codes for CASSSRGLDTEAFF.

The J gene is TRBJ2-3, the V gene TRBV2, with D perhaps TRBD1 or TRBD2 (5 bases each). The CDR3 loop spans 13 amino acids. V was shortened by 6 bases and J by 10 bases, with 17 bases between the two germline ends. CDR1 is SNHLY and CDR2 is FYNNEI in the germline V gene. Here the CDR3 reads CASRGTSTGAQYF. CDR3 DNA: TGTGCCAGCAGGGGGACCTCAACCGGGGCGCAGTATTTT.

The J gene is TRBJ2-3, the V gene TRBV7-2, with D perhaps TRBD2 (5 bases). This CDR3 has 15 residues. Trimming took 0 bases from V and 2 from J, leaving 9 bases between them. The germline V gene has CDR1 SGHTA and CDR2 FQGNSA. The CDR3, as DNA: TGTGCCAGCAGCTTAGCGGGAGTCTCCACAGATACGCAGTATTTT. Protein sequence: CASSLAGVSTDTQYF.